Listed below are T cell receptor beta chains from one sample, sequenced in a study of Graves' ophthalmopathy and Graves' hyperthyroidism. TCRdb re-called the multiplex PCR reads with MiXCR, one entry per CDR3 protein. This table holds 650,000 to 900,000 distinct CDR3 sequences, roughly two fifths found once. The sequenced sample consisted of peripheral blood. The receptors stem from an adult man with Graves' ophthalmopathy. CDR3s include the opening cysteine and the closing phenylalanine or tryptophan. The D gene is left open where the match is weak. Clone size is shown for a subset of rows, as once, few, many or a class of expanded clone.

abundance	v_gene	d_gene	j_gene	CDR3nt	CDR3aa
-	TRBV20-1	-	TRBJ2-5	TGCAGTGCTCGGAGACAGGAAGAGACCCAGTACTTC	CSARRQEETQYF
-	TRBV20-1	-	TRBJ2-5	TGCAGTGCTAGATACGGAGACCAAGAGACCCAGTACTTC	CSARYGDQETQYF
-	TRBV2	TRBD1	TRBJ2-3	TGTGCCAGCAGTGGGACAGGGCGAGGCACAGATACGCAGTATTTT	CASSGTGRGTDTQYF
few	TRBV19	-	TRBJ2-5	TGTGCCAGTAGTATTCGGACGGGAGAGACCCAGTACTTC	CASSIRTGETQYF
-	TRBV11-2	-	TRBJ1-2	TGTGCCAGCAGCTTAGGGACCGAAATGGGTCGTGGCTACACCTTC	CASSLGTEMGRGYTF
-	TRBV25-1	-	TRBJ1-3	TGTGCCAGCACCTGGATGAACTCTGGAAACACCGTATATTTT	CASTWMNSGNTVYF
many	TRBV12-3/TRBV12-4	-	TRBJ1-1	TGTGCCAGCAGCAAACAGGACAACACTGAAGCTTTCTTT	CASSKQDNTEAFF
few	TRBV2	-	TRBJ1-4	TGTGCCAGCAGTGAATGGGAGGTAAAACTGTTTTTT	CASSEWEVKLFF
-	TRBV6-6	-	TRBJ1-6	TGTGCCAGCAGTTACTCCCAGGGTGATTCACCCCTCCACTTT	CASSYSQGDSPLHF
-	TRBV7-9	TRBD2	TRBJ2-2	TGTGCCAGCAGTTCCCGACTAGCGGGGACCGGGAAGCTGTTTTTT	CASSSRLAGTGKLFF
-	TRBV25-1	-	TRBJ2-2	TGTGCTAGAGGTGGCGTTTCCGGGGAGCTGTTTTTT	CARGGVSGELFF
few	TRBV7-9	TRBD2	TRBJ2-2	TGTGCCAGCAGCTTAGACACTAGCGGGACCGGGGAGCTGTTTTTT	CASSLDTSGTGELFF
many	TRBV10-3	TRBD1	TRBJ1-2	TGTGCCAGCAGCTACAGGGGGCGCGGGTATGGCTACACCTTC	CASSYRGRGYGYTF
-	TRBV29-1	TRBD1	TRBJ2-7	TGCAGTTCGTGGACAGGGGCGGACTACGAGCAGTACTTC	CSSWTGADYEQYF
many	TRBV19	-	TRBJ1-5	TGTGCCAGTATCTATCTGGCGTATAGCAATCAGCCCCAGCATTTT	CASIYLAYSNQPQHF
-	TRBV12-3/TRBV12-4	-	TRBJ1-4	TGTGCCAGCAGTCACAATGCCGAAGGTGAAAAACTGTTTTTT	CASSHNAEGEKLFF
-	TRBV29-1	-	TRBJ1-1	TGCAGCTTTGGGAAAGGGGACACTGAAGCTTTCTTT	CSFGKGDTEAFF
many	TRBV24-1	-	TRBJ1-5	TGTGCCAGCGCCAGGGACGGCAATCAGCCCCAGCATTTT	CASARDGNQPQHF
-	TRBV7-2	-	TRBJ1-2	TGTGCCAGCAGCTTTCCCGGCAGTGCAAGGGGCTACACCTTC	CASSFPGSARGYTF
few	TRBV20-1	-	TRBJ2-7	TGCAGTGCTTCCACGGAGGGCCTCGCTATCTACGAGCAGTACTTC	CSASTEGLAIYEQYF
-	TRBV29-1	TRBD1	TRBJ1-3	TGCAGCGTAGGGACAGGGGGCTCCAGAAACACCATATATTTT	CSVGTGGSRNTIYF
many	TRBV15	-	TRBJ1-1	TGTGCCACCAGCAGCCCCCGAACAGAAGCTTTCTTT	CATSSPRTEAFF
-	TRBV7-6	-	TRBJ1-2	TGTGCCAGCAGCACAGGGTTTTCATATGGCTACACCTTC	CASSTGFSYGYTF
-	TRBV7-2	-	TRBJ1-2	TGTGCCAGCAACCCGGGGGAGTCAGGCTACACCTTC	CASNPGESGYTF
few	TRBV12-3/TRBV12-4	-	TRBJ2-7	TGTGCCAGCAGCCAGAGTGGGCCCTGCGAGCAGTACTTC	CASSQSGPCEQYF
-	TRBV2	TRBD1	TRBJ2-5	TGTGCCAGCAGTGGGGACAGACGGTATCAGCCCCAGTACTTC	CASSGDRRYQPQYF
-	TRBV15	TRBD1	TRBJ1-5	TGTGCCACCAGCAGAGAAGTGGGACAGTATGGGCCCCGGCATTTT	CATSREVGQYGPRHF